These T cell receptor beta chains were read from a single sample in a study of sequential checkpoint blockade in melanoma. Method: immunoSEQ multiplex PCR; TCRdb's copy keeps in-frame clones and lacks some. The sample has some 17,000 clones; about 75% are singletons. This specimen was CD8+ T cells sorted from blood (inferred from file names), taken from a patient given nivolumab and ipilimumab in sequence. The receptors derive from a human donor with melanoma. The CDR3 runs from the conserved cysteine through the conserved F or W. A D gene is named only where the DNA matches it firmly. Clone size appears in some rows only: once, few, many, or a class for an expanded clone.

TGTGCCAGCAGTTACTGGGGGCGGCCCACAGATACGCAGTATTTT	CASSYWGRPTDTQYF	15	once	TRBV6-5	TRBJ2-3	NA
TGTGCCAGCAACTACAGGGGTGAAGCTTTCTTT	CASNYRGEAFF	11	NA	TRBV6-5	TRBJ1-1	TRBD1
TGTGCCAGCAGTTACTCAGGGGTTCAGCCCCAGCATTTT	CASSYSGVQPQHF	13	few	TRBV27	TRBJ1-5	NA
TGTGCCAGCAGCGACCCTCGGAGAGGGGGGGCGGACACCGGGGAGCTGTTTTTT	CASSDPRRGGADTGELFF	18	NA	TRBV9	TRBJ2-2	NA
TGTGCCAGCAGCTTAGCTCCCAAGCGGGAGGTCCTAGATGAGCAGTTCTTC	CASSLAPKREVLDEQFF	17	NA	TRBV7-3	TRBJ2-1	TRBD2
TGTGCCAGCAGCCAAGAACCCGGGACAGGGGGCTACGAGCAGTACTTC	CASSQEPGTGGYEQYF	16	few	TRBV5-4	TRBJ2-7	TRBD1
TGTGCCAGCAGTGGGATCACAGGGGGGAATTACAATGAGCAGTTCTTC	CASSGITGGNYNEQFF	16	few	TRBV28	TRBJ2-1	TRBD1
TGTGCCAGCAGCCATAGGAGGGGGCTCAACACCGGGGAGCTGTTTTTT	CASSHRRGLNTGELFF	16	NA	TRBV9	TRBJ2-2	NA
TGCGCCAGCAGCCAAGAGGTCCGGACTACCTCCGGGGAGCTGTTTTTT	CASSQEVRTTSGELFF	16	NA	TRBV4-1	TRBJ2-2	NA
TGTGCCAGCAGCTTACGAGCGGGAGAAGCCAAAAACATTCAGTACTTC	CASSLRAGEAKNIQYF	16	NA	TRBV5-5	TRBJ2-4	TRBD2
TGTGCCAGCAGCGTAGAGGGACAGGGGTCAGATACGCAGTATTTT	CASSVEGQGSDTQYF	15	NA	TRBV9	TRBJ2-3	TRBD1
TGTGCCAGCAGTTACTCGGAAGGGACTCGGGGAAAACTGTTTTTT	CASSYSEGTRGKLFF	15	NA	TRBV6-5	TRBJ1-4	NA
TGTGCCAGCAGCGCGAGAGGGGGGGCTAGCGTCTACACCGGGGAGCTGTTTTTT	CASSARGGASVYTGELFF	18	NA	TRBV9	TRBJ2-2	NA
TGCGCCAGCAGCTGGACAGGGGCAACAGATACGCAGTATTTT	CASSWTGATDTQYF	14	NA	TRBV5-1	TRBJ2-3	TRBD1
TGCGCCAGCAGTGTTCCCGGTCTGACCTACAATGAGCAGTTCTTC	CASSVPGLTYNEQFF	15	NA	TRBV10-2	TRBJ2-1	NA
TGTGCCAGCAGCGTAGATGGACAGGGATCTATATACGAGCAGTACTTC	CASSVDGQGSIYEQYF	16	NA	TRBV9	TRBJ2-7	TRBD1
TGCGCCAGCAGCCAAGGGACAGGGGTATCTCCCCAGCATTTT	CASSQGTGVSPQHF	14	few	TRBV4-3	TRBJ1-5	TRBD1
TGTGCCAGCAGCCTACTAGCGGGGGAGTACAATGAGCAGTTCTTC	CASSLLAGEYNEQFF	15	NA	TRBV7-6	TRBJ2-1	TRBD2
TGTGCCAGCAGAGCGCCCGGGAACACTGAAGCTTTCTTT	CASRAPGNTEAFF	13	NA	TRBV6-4	TRBJ1-1	NA
TGTGCCAGCAGTAGCAACGCAGGGGATCAGCCCCAGCATTTT	CASSSNAGDQPQHF	14	NA	TRBV27	TRBJ1-5	NA
TGCGCCAGCAGCCAAGAGGCTGCAGGATACGAGCAGTACTTC	CASSQEAAGYEQYF	14	few	TRBV4-3	TRBJ2-7	NA
TGTGCCAGCAGTGGACGAGCGGGAAAGTACGAGCAGTACTTC	CASSGRAGKYEQYF	14	many	TRBV27	TRBJ2-7	TRBD2
TGTGCCAGCAGCTTAGGGACAGTTTACGAGCAGTACTTC	CASSLGTVYEQYF	13	NA	TRBV7-2	TRBJ2-7	NA
TGCGCCAGCAGCCAACTCTGGACAGGGGAAACCTACGAGCAGTACTTC	CASSQLWTGETYEQYF	16	NA	TRBV4-3	TRBJ2-7	TRBD1
TGTGCCAGCTCACCAACAGGGTCCATCCCTTATAGCAATCAGCCCCAGCATTTT	CASSPTGSIPYSNQPQHF	18	NA	TRBV18	TRBJ1-5	NA
TGTGCCAGCAGCGTAGGCGGGGGGAGCTATGGCTACACCTTC	CASSVGGGSYGYTF	14	NA	TRBV9	TRBJ1-2	NA
TGTGCCAGCAGTTTATTAAGGGACAGTCGGGAGGGCCGACGTTACGAGCAGTACTTC	CASSLLRDSREGRRYEQYF	19	medium-sized	TRBV28	TRBJ2-7	NA
TGTGCCACCGCCCCCTCAGGGGGTAGCAATCAGCCCCAGCATTTT	CATAPSGGSNQPQHF	15	NA	TRBV6-5	TRBJ1-5	TRBD1
TGCGCCAGCAGCATATCCAATTCACCCCTCCACTTT	CASSISNSPLHF	12	NA	TRBV5-1	TRBJ1-6	NA
TGTGCCACCTACAGGGGTCTCGCTGAAGCTTTCTTT	CATYRGLAEAFF	12	NA	TRBV19	TRBJ1-1	TRBD1
TGTGCCAGCAGTTTAGACAGCTCTGGAAACACCATATATTTT	CASSLDSSGNTIYF	14	NA	TRBV27	TRBJ1-3	NA
TGTGCCAGCAGTTTATCGGGGACAGGGGGCCTCTATGGCTACACCTTC	CASSLSGTGGLYGYTF	16	NA	TRBV27	TRBJ1-2	TRBD1
TGTGCCAGCAGCCAAGATATAGGGCTAGCGGGGAACAATGAGCAGTTCTTC	CASSQDIGLAGNNEQFF	17	few	TRBV14	TRBJ2-1	TRBD2
TGTGCCAGCAGCTTAAGTACAGGCCAAGAGACCCAGTACTTC	CASSLSTGQETQYF	14	NA	TRBV7-9	TRBJ2-5	NA
TGTGCCAGCAGTGAAGGGGCAGGCGGCAATCAGCCCCAGCATTTT	CASSEGAGGNQPQHF	15	few	TRBV2	TRBJ1-5	NA
TGTGCCAGCAGCCAGAGCGGGGACCCCGACACCTTC	CASSQSGDPDTF	12	NA	TRBV7-9	TRBJ1-2	NA
TGTGCCAGCAGCCCCTTGGGACAGGGGGCCAATCAGCCCCAGCATTTT	CASSPLGQGANQPQHF	16	NA	TRBV7-9	TRBJ1-5	TRBD1
TGTGCCAGCAGTTTAACAGCTCTAGCGAACACTGAAGCTTTCTTT	CASSLTALANTEAFF	15	few	TRBV28	TRBJ1-1	NA
TGCGCCAGCAGCATTGGACAGGTCACTGAAGCTTTCTTT	CASSIGQVTEAFF	13	NA	TRBV5-1	TRBJ1-1	TRBD1
TGTGCCAGCAGCCTCGGCGTCGGGGTATATGAGCAGTTCTTC	CASSLGVGVYEQFF	14	NA	TRBV9	TRBJ2-1	NA
TGTGCCAGCAGCTTAGGACTTCCCGGGACTAGCGGGAGCTACGAGCAGTACTTC	CASSLGLPGTSGSYEQYF	18	NA	TRBV13	TRBJ2-7	TRBD2
TGTGCCAGCTCGCCTTTGGTGACAGAACCGAACACCGGGGAGCTGTTTTTT	CASSPLVTEPNTGELFF	17	NA	TRBV18	TRBJ2-2	NA
TGTGCCAGCAGCTACGGGACAGAAGGAACTAATGAAAAACTGTTTTTT	CASSYGTEGTNEKLFF	16	NA	TRBV5-6	TRBJ1-4	TRBD1
TGTGCCAGCAGTTTAGGAGCAGGGGGCAATAGCGGCTACACCTTC	CASSLGAGGNSGYTF	15	NA	TRBV6-5	TRBJ1-2	TRBD1
TGTGCCAGCAGCTTAGGGTACGGTTCCTACGAGCAGTACTTC	CASSLGYGSYEQYF	14	medium-sized	TRBV7-8	TRBJ2-7	NA
TGTGCCAGCAGTTACAGGACAGTGAACACCGGGGAGCTGTTTTTT	CASSYRTVNTGELFF	15	NA	TRBV6-5	TRBJ2-2	NA
TGCGCCAGCAGCCGCGTGGACAGGGGTTCACCCCTCCACTTT	CASSRVDRGSPLHF	14	NA	TRBV4-3	TRBJ1-6	TRBD1
TGCGCCAGCAGCCTCGAAACAGGGCAGCCTACTTTCGCGGAGCAGTACTTC	CASSLETGQPTFAEQYF	17	NA	TRBV5-1	TRBJ2-7	NA
TGTGCCATCAAAATAGCGGGGGGGGATACGCAGTATTTT	CAIKIAGGDTQYF	13	NA	TRBV27	TRBJ2-3	TRBD2
TGTGCCAGCAGCCAGCGAGGAGGGTACGAGCAGTACTTC	CASSQRGGYEQYF	13	few	TRBV14	TRBJ2-7	NA
TGTGCCAGCAGCGTAGCCGGGGACAGGGGTAACTATGGCTACACCTTC	CASSVAGDRGNYGYTF	16	NA	TRBV9	TRBJ1-2	TRBD1
TGTGCCAGCAGCCAAGGGACAGGGCAGTACGAGCAGTACTTC	CASSQGTGQYEQYF	14	NA	TRBV14	TRBJ2-7	TRBD1
TGTGCCAGCAGCCCCCACCTAGCGAGGAATACCGGGGAGCTGTTTTTT	CASSPHLARNTGELFF	16	NA	TRBV7-3	TRBJ2-2	NA
TGCGCCAGCAGCCAAGATATGGCGTCAGGGGCAGATACGCAGTATTTT	CASSQDMASGADTQYF	16	once	TRBV4-3	TRBJ2-3	NA
TGCGCCAGCAGCTATTCCCCTGGGACAGAGATATACGAGCAGTACTTC	CASSYSPGTEIYEQYF	16	few	TRBV7-2	TRBJ2-7	TRBD1
TGTGCCAGCAGTTTTGGGAGGTTGGATGGCTACACCTTC	CASSFGRLDGYTF	13	NA	TRBV27	TRBJ1-2	NA
TGTGCCAGCACCGAGCGGGAGCACGCCTACGAGCAGTACTTC	CASTEREHAYEQYF	14	NA	TRBV6-6	TRBJ2-7	TRBD2
TGTGCCAGCAACCGGGACAGGACTAGCTCCTACGAGCAGTACTTC	CASNRDRTSSYEQYF	15	NA	TRBV5-5	TRBJ2-7	NA
TGTGCCAACGGTCGTTTGGGCAATCAGCCCCAGCATTTT	CANGRLGNQPQHF	13	few	TRBV14	TRBJ1-5	NA
TGTGCCAGCCGTAGTTCCAGGTACACCGGGGAGCTGTTTTTT	CASRSSRYTGELFF	14	few	TRBV6-6	TRBJ2-2	NA